This TCR beta chain was profiled in a study of post-analysis software for immune sequencing data. General study points: Patients used several TRBV segments, including TRBV5-6, TRBV5-1 and TRBV20-1, more often than controls. The normalized Chao1 diversity of multiple sclerosis patients was significantly lower than that of controls. Samples made in the same batch grouped tightly together by F measure.

Researchers reported that TCR beta cDNA libraries carried unique molecular identifiers. TCRdb itself ran the PCR reads through MiXCR, one entry per CDR3 protein. The top ten hold 9.5% to 13% of the sample, which has approximately 440,000 distinct CDR3 sequences, over 35% seen once. This clonotype was observed a few times. Its antigen remains unknown. Germline CDR1 SGHRS, CDR2 YFSETQ. The CDR3 length is 14 residues. Trimming cost V 2 bases and J 8 bases; bases outside gene matches: 2. The chain links TRBV5-1 to TRBJ2-1; 12 positions match TRBD2. This sequence was found in a girl aged 5 to 17 with multiple sclerosis. Sequenced material: blood. CDR3 sequence (DNA): TGCGCCAGCAGCTTCGGACTAGCGGGACATGAGCAGTTCTTC. Its translation: CASSFGLAGHEQFF. The full variable domain, completed using reference TRBV5-1 and TRBJ2-1, is KAGVTQTPRYLIKTRGQQVTLSCSPISGHRSVSWYQQTPGQGLQFLFEYFSETQRNKGNFPGRFSGRQFSNSRSEMNVSTLELGDSALYLCASSFGLAGHEQFFGPGTRLTVL.